The present entry profiles one TCR beta chain with its context. Its matching antigen is unknown. This specimen belongs to a study of blood T cells in healthy people across ages. Combining a sample-barcoded 5' primer with a J-beta primer mix, a second PCR ran for 7 to 11 cycles. Each CDR3 protein is one row after TCRdb ran MiXCR on the 5' RACE reads. The table records roughly 730,000 distinct CDR3 sequences, roughly three fifths of them present only once. Study-level points and caveats: Estimated diversity, derived from one million T cells, was regarded as an underestimate.

The receptor was derived from a man aged 40-49 years in good health. The sequencing sample was made of blood.

For the CDR3, the DNA is TGTGCCAGCAGCCCCCATATCATAAAGGAGAGCGCCTCCTACGAGCAGTACTTC. Residues: CASSPHIIKESASYEQYF. The genes are TRBV6-2 or TRBV6-3 and TRBJ2-7; D gene unclear. Trimming removed 6 bases from V and 0 bases from J, with 24 bases in between. CDR1 is MNHEY and CDR2 is SVGEGT in the germline V gene. The CDR3 has 18 residues.